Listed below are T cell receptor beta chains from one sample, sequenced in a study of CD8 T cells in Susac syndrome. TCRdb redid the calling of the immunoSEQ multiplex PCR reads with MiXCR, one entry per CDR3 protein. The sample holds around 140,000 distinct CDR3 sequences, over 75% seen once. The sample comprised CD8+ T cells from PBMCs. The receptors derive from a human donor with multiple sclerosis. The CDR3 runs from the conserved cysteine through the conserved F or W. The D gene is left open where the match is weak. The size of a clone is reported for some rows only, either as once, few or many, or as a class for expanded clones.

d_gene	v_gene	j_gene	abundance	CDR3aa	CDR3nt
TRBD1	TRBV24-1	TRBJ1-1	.	CATSDSDRHTEAFF	TGTGCCACCAGTGATTCGGACAGGCACACTGAAGCTTTCTTT
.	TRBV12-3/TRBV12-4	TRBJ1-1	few	CASSPSTEAFF	TGTGCCAGCTCACCTTCGACTGAAGCTTTCTTT
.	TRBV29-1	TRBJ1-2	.	CSVEVVLDQGGYTF	TGCAGCGTTGAAGTCGTTTTAGACCAAGGAGGCTACACCTTC
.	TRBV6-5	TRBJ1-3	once	CASSYSASSGNTIYF	TGTGCCAGCAGTTACTCGGCTAGCTCTGGAAACACCATATATTTT
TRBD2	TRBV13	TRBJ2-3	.	CASSTLAGGDTQYF	TGTGCCAGCAGCACTCTAGCGGGAGGAGATACGCAGTATTTT
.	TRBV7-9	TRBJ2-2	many	CASTHRGVSGELFF	TGTGCCAGCACCCACCGGGGCGTTTCCGGGGAGCTGTTTTTT
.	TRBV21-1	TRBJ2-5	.	CASSNQTGRCERTQYF	TGTGCCAGCAGCAACCAGACTGGAAGGTGCGAAAGGACCCAGTACTTC
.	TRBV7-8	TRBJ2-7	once	CASSLRLAPSSYEQYF	TGTGCCAGCAGCTTGCGCCTCGCTCCTAGCTCCTACGAGCAGTACTTC
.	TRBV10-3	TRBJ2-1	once	CAINEPGEVLEQFF	TGTGCCATCAATGAGCCAGGGGAGGTACTAGAGCAGTTCTTC
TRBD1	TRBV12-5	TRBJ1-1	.	CASGLGQGATEAFF	TGTGCTAGTGGCCTGGGACAGGGGGCGACTGAAGCTTTCTTT
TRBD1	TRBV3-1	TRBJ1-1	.	CASSQDWGQVDGAFF	TGTGCCAGCAGCCAAGATTGGGGACAGGTGGATGGAGCTTTCTTT
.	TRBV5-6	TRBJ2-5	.	CASSQEISLEGQETQYF	TGTGCCAGCAGCCAGGAAATTTCGTTAGAAGGCCAAGAGACCCAGTACTTC
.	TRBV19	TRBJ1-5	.	CASSTPGQPQHF	TGTGCCAGTAGTACCCCGGGTCAGCCCCAGCATTTT
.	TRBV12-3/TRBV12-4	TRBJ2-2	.	CASRGSPGTISGELFF	TGTGCCAGCAGAGGCTCGCCCGGGACAATATCCGGGGAGCTGTTTTTT
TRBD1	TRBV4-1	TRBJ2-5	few	CASSHLGQGIETQYF	TGCGCCAGCAGCCACCTTGGACAGGGAATAGAGACCCAGTACTTC
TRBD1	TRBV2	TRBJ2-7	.	CASSGTGAEQYF	TGTGCCAGCAGTGGGACAGGGGCCGAGCAGTACTTC
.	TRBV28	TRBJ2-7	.	CASNGPGRDEQYF	TGTGCCAGCAACGGGCCCGGAAGGGACGAGCAGTACTTC
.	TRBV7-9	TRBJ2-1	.	CASSPGVGGSYNEQFF	TGTGCCAGCAGCCCCGGTGTGGGGGGCAGCTACAATGAGCAGTTCTTC
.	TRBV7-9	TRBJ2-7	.	CASSSGQNIYEQYF	TGTGCCAGCAGCTCCGGACAGAACATCTACGAGCAGTACTTC
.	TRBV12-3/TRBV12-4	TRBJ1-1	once	CASSFVGPHTEAFF	TGTGCCAGCAGTTTCGTGGGGCCCCACACTGAAGCTTTCTTT
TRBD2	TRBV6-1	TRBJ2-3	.	CASSEARETADTQYF	TGTGCCAGCAGTGAAGCGCGGGAGACCGCAGATACGCAGTATTTT
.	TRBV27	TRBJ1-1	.	CASRSNDDLLNTEAFF	TGTGCCAGCAGATCTAACGATGACCTCCTCAACACTGAAGCTTTCTTT
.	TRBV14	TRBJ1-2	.	CASSQTGRGYGYTF	TGTGCCAGCAGCCAAACGGGTAGGGGATACGGCTACACCTTC
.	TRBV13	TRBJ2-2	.	CASSLRGNTGELFF	TGTGCCAGCAGCTTAAGGGGGAACACCGGGGAGCTGTTTTTT
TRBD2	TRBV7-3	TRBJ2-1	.	CASSLKVGEGPYNEQFF	TGTGCCAGCAGCTTAAAGGTTGGGGAGGGCCCCTATAATGAGCAGTTCTTC
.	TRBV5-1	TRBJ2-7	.	CASSFGSHGYEQYF	TGCGCCAGCAGCTTCGGCAGCCATGGATACGAGCAGTACTTC
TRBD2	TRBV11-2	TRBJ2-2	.	CASRTPLVGLASGELFF	TGTGCCAGCAGAACCCCCCTTGTGGGACTAGCCTCCGGGGAGCTGTTTTTT
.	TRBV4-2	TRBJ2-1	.	CASSQVSRGRYNEQFF	TGTGCCAGCAGCCAAGTCTCCAGGGGTCGATACAATGAGCAGTTCTTC
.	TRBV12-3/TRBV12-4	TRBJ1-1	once	CASSLGEGRGTEAFF	TGTGCCAGCAGTTTGGGGGAGGGCCGGGGGACTGAAGCTTTCTTT
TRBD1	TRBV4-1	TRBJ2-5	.	CASSPTPGQTARETQYF	TGCGCCAGCAGCCCGACTCCGGGACAGACGGCCCGAGAGACCCAGTACTTC
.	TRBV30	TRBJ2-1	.	CAWSFTNEQFF	TGTGCCTGGAGTTTCACGAATGAGCAGTTCTTC
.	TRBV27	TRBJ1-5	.	CASSPLSSNQPQHF	TGTGCCAGCAGTCCCTTAAGTAGCAATCAGCCCCAGCATTTT
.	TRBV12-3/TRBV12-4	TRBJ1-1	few	CASSRGVLTEAFF	TGTGCCAGCAGTAGAGGGGTGCTCACTGAAGCTTTCTTT
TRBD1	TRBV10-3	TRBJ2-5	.	CAISQLAGGQGAFSEETQYF	TGTGCCATCAGCCAACTCGCCGGAGGACAGGGGGCATTTTCGGAAGAGACCCAGTACTTC
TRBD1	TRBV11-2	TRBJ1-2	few	CASSLEWDRGNGYTF	TGTGCCAGCAGCTTAGAGTGGGACAGGGGAAATGGCTACACCTTC
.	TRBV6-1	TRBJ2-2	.	CASSGGRGAGTGELFF	TGTGCCAGCAGTGGAGGCAGGGGGGCTGGGACCGGGGAGCTGTTTTTT
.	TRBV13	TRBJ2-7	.	CASSSAVEQYF	TGTGCCAGCAGCTCCGCGGTCGAGCAGTACTTC
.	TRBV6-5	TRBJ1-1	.	CASSYSSGGTEAFF	TGTGCCAGCAGTTACTCGAGTGGGGGCACTGAAGCTTTCTTT
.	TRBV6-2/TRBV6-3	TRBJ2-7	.	CASSYSAYEQYF	TGTGCCAGCAGTTACTCGGCCTACGAGCAGTACTTC
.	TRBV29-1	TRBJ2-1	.	CSVVVYEQFF	TGCAGCGTTGTGGTTTATGAGCAGTTCTTC